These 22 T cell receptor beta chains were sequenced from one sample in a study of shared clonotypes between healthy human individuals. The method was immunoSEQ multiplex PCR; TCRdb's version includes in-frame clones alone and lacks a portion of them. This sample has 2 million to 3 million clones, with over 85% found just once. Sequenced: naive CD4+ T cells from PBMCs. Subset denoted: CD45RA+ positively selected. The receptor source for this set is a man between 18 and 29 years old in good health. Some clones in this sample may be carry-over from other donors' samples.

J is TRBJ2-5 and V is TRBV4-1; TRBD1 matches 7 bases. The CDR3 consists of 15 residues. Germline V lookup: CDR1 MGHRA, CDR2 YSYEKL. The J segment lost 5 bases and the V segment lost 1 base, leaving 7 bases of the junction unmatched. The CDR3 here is CASSQVGSGGETQYF. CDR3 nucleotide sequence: TGCGCCAGCAGCCAAGTCGGGTCAGGGGGTGAGACCCAGTACTTC.

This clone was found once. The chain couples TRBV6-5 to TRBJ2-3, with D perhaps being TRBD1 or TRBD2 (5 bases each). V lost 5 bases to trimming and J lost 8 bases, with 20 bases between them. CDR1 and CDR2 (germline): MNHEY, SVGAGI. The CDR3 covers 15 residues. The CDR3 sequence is CASSPERGSVGTQYF. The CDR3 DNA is TGTGCCAGCAGTCCCGAGAGGGGATCGGTGGGTACGCAGTATTTT.

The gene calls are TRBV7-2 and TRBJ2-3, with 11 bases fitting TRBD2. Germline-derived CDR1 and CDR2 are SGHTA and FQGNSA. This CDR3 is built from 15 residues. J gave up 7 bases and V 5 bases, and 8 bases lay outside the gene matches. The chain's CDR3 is CASSPRTSGSYTQYF. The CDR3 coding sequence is TGTGCCAGCAGCCCAAGGACTAGCGGGTCATATACGCAGTATTTT.

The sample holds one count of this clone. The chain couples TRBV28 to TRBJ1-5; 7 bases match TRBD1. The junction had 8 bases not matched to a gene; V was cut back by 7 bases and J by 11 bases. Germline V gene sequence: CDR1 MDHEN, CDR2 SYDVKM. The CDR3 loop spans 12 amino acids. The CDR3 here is CASTGTVQSQHF. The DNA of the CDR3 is TGTGCCAGCACCGGGACAGTTCAATCCCAGCATTTT.

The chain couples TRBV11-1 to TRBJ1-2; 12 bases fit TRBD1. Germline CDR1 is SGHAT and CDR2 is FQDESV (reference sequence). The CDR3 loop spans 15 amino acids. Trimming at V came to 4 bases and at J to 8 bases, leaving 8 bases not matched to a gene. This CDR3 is CASSSPGQGARGYTF. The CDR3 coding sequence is TGTGCCAGCAGCTCCCCGGGACAGGGGGCGCGGGGCTACACCTTC. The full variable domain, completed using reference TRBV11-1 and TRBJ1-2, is EAEVAQSPRYKITEKSQAVAFWCDPISGHATLYWYRQILGQGPELLVQFQDESVVDDSQLPKDRFSAERLKGVDSTLKIQPAELGDSAMYLCASSSPGQGARGYTFGSGTRLTVV.

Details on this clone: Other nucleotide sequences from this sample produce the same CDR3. As DNA, the CDR3 is TGTGCCAGCAGCTTTAGCCCCCAAGAGACCCAGTACTTC. Its protein product is CASSFSPQETQYF. The rearrangement links TRBV7-3 to TRBJ2-5; no definite D call. This CDR3 spans 13 amino acids. Deletions cut 3 bases from V and 1 base from J, with 6 bases between. From germline, CDR1 is SGHTA and CDR2 FQGTGA.

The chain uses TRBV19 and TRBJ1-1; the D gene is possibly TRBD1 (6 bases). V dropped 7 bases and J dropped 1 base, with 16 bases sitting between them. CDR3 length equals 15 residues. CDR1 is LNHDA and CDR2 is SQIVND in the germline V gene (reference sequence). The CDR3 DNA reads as TGTGCCAGTATGGGCAGGAGGGGGGGGAACACTGAAGCTTTCTTT. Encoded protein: CASMGRRGGNTEAFF.

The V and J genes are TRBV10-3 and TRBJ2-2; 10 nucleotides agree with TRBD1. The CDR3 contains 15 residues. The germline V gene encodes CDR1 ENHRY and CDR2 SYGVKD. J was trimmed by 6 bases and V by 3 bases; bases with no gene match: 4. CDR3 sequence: CAISEGQGGAGELFF. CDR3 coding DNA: TGTGCCATCAGTGAAGGACAGGGGGGCGCCGGGGAGCTGTTTTTT.

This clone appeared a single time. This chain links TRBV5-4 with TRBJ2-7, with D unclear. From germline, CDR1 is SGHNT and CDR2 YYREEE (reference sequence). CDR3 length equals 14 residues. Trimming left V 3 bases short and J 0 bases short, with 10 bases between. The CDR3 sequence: CASSSNLGSYEQYF. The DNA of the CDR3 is TGTGCCAGCAGCTCCAATTTGGGCTCCTACGAGCAGTACTTC.

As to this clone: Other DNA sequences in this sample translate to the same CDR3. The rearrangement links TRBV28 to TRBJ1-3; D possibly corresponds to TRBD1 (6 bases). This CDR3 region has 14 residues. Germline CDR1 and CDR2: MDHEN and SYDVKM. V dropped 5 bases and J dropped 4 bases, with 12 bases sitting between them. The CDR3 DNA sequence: TGTGCCAGCAGTCCCCCAGGACAGGGAAACACCATATATTTT. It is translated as CASSPPGQGNTIYF. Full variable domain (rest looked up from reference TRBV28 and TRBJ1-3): DVKVTQSSRYLVKRTGEKVFLECVQDMDHENMFWYRQDPGLGLRLIYFSYDVKMKEKGDIPEGYSVSREKKERFSLILESASTNQTSMYLCASSPPGQGNTIYFGEGSWLTVV.

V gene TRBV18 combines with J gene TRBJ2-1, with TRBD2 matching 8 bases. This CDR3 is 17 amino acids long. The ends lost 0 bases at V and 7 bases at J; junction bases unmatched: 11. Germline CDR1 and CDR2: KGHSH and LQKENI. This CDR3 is CASSPPLLASGYNEQFF. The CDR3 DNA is TGTGCCAGCTCACCACCGTTACTTGCTAGCGGGTATAATGAGCAGTTCTTC.

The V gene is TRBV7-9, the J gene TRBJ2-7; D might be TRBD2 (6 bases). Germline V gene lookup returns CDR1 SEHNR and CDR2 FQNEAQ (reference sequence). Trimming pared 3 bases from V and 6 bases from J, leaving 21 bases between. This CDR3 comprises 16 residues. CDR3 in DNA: TGTGCCAGCAGCTTTTCTGGGAGGACAATATTAGGCGAGCAGTACTTC. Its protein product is CASSFSGRTILGEQYF.

This chain's CDR3 is CASSAGGQGDEQYF. Written as DNA, the CDR3 is TGTGCCAGCAGCGCAGGAGGACAGGGGGACGAGCAGTACTTC. The chain links TRBV5-6 to TRBJ2-7, with TRBD1 matching 10 bases. CDR3 length: 14 residues. Per the germline V gene, CDR1 is SGHDT and CDR2 is YYEEEE. Unmatched junction bases numbered 6, after V lost 4 bases and J lost 5 bases. Using reference TRBV5-6 and TRBJ2-7 for the parts outside the CDR3, the full variable domain is DAGVTQSPTHLIKTRGQQVTLRCSPKSGHDTVSWYQQALGQGPQFIFQYYEEEERQRGNFPDRFSGHQFPNYSSELNVNALLLGDSALYLCASSAGGQGDEQYFGPGTRLTVT.

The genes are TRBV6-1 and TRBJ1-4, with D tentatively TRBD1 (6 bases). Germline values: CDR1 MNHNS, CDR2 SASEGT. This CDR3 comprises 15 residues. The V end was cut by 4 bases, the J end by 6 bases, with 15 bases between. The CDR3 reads CASSVHRAGDEKLFF. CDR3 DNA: TGTGCCAGCAGTGTTCACAGGGCTGGCGATGAAAAACTGTTTTTT.

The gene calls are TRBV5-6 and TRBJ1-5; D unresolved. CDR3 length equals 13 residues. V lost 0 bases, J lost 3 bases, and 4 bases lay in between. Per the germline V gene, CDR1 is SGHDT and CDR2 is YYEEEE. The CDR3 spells CASSLGFNQPQHF. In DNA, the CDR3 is TGTGCCAGCAGCTTGGGCTTCAATCAGCCCCAGCATTTT.

The DNA of the CDR3 is TGTGCCAGCAGCCAAGCGTCAGGACTAGCGGGGCCTCTGACCACAGATACGCAGTATTTT. Residues: CASSQASGLAGPLTTDTQYF. The genes are TRBV4-2 and TRBJ2-3, with TRBD2 matching 12 bases. CDR1 LGHNA and CDR2 YNFKEQ come from the germline V gene. The CDR3 sequence is 20 residues long. V gave up 1 base and J gave up 2 bases; unmatched junction bases: 13.

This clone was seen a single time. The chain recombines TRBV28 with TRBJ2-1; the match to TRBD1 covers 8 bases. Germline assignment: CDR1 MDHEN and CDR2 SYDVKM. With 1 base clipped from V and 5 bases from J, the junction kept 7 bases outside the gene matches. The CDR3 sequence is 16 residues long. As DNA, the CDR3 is TGTGCCAGCAGTTTATATTGGCAGGGGGCGAACAATGAGCAGTTCTTC. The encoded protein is CASSLYWQGANNEQFF.

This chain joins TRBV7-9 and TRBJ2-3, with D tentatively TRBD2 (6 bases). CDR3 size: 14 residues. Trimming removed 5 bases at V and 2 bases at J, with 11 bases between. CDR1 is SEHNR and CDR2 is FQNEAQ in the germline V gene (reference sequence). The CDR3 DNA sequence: TGTGCCAGCAGCCCCCTAGCGTACACAGATACGCAGTATTTT. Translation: CASSPLAYTDTQYF. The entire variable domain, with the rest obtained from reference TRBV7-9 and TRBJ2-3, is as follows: DTGVSQNPRHKITKRGQNVTFRCDPISEHNRLYWYRQTLGQGPEFLTYFQNEAQLEKSRLLSDRFSAERPKGSFSTLEIQRTEQGDSAMYLCASSPLAYTDTQYFGPGTRLTVL.

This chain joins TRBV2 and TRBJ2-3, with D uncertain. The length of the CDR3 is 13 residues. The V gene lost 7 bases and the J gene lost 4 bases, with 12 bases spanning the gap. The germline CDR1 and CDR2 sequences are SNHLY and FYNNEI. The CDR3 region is CASTGVWADTQYF. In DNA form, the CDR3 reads TGTGCCAGCACCGGAGTATGGGCAGATACGCAGTATTTT.

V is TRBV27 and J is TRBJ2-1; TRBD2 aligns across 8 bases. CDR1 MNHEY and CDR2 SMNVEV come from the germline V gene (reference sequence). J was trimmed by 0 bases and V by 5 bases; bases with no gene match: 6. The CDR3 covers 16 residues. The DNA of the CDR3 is TGTGCCAGCAGTCACTTGGCGGGAGGCTCCTACAATGAGCAGTTCTTC. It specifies CASSHLAGGSYNEQFF.

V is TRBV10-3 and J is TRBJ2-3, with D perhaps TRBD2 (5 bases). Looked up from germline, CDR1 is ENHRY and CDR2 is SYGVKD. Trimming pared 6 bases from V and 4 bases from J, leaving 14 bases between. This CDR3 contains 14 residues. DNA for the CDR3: TGTGCCATCAGCCCCGGACTTAGTCCAGATACGCAGTATTTT. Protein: CAISPGLSPDTQYF.

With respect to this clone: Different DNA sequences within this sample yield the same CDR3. CDR3 in amino acids: CASSFSGNTGELFF. The CDR3 DNA follows: TGTGCCAGCAGCTTTTCCGGAAACACCGGGGAGCTGTTTTTT. The chain employs TRBV7-9 and TRBJ2-2; D is uncertain. The CDR3 length is 14 residues. Germline V gene sequence: CDR1 SEHNR, CDR2 FQNEAQ (reference sequence). Between the trimmed V and J ends, which lost 3 bases and 2 bases, there was a span of 7 bases.